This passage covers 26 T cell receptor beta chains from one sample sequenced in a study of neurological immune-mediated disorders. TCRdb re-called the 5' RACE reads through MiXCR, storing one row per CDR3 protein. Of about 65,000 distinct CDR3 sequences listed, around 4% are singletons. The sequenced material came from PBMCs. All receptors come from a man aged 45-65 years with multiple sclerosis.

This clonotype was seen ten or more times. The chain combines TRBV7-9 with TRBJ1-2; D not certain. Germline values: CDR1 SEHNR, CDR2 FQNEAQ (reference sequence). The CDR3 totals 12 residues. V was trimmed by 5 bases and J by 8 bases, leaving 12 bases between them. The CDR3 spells CASSVTAYGYTF. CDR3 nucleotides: TGTGCCAGCAGCGTGACCGCATACGGCTACACCTTC.

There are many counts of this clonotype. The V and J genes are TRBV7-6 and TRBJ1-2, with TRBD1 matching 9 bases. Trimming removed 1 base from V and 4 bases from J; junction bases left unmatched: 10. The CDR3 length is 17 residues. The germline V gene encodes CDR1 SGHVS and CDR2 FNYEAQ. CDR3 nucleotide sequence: TGTGCCAGCAGCTTAGGTCCGGGACAGGGCCATCTCTATGGCTACACCTTC. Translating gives CASSLGPGQGHLYGYTF. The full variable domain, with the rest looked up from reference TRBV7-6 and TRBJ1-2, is GAGVSQSPRYKVTKRGQDVALRCDPISGHVSLYWYRQALGQGPEFLTYFNYEAQQDKSGLPNDRFSAERPEGSISTLTIQRTEQRDSAMYRCASSLGPGQGHLYGYTFGSGTRLTVV.

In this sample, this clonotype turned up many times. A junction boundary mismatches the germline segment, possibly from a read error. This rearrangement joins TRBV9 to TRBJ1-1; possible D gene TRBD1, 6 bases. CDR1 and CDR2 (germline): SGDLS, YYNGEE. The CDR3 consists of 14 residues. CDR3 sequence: CASTVAGGPTEAFF. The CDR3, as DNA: TGTGCCAGCACCGTAGCCGGGGGCCCCACTGAAGCTTTCTTT. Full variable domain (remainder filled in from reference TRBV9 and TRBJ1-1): DSGVTQTPKHLITATGQRVTLRCSPRSGDLSVYWYQQSLDQGLQFLIQYYNGEERAKGNILERFSAQQFPDLHSELNLSSLELGDSALYFCASTVAGGPTEAFFGQGTRLTVV.

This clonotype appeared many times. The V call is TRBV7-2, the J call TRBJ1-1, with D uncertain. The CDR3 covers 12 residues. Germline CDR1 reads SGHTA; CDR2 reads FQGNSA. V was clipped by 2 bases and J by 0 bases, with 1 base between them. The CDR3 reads CASSLLNTEAFF. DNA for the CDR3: TGTGCCAGCAGCTTATTGAACACTGAAGCTTTCTTT.

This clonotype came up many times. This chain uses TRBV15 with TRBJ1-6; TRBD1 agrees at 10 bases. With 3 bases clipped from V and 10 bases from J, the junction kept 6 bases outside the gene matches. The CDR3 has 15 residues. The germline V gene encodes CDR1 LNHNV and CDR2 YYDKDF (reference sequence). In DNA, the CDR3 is TGTGCCACCAGCAGGGGACAGGGGTCGGGGTCACCCCTCCACTTT. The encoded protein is CATSRGQGSGSPLHF.

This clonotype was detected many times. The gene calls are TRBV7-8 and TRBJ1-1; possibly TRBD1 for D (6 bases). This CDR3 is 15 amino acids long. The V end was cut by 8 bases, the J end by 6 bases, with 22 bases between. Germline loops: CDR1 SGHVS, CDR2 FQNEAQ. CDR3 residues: CASDDPGAAAPEAFF. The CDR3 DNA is TGTGCCAGCGATGACCCAGGGGCCGCGGCCCCTGAAGCTTTCTTT.

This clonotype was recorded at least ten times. CDR3 in amino acids: CASSQRGASSNQPQHF. The CDR3 coding sequence is TGTGCCAGCAGCCAAAGGGGGGCCTCTAGCAATCAGCCCCAGCATTTT. The chain links TRBV3-1 to TRBJ1-5; TRBD1 might be the D (6 bases). This CDR3 contains 16 residues. Per germline, CDR1 LGHDT and CDR2 YNNKEL (reference sequence). The V end was cut by 2 bases, the J end by 0 bases, with 11 bases between.

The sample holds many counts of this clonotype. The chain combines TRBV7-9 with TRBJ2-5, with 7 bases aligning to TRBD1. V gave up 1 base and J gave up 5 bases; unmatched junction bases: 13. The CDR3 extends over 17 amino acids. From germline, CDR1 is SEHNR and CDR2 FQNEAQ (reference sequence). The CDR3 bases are TGTGCCAGCAGCTTAGGTTACGGAAAGGGGGCCGGTGAGACCCAGTACTTC. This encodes CASSLGYGKGAGETQYF.

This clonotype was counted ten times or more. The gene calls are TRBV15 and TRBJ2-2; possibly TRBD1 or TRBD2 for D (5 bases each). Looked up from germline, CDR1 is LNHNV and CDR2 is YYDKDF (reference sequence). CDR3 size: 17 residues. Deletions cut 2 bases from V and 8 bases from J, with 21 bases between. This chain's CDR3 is CATSRSGTMGKAGELFF. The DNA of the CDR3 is TGTGCCACCAGCAGATCGGGGACCATGGGGAAAGCGGGGGAGCTGTTTTTT. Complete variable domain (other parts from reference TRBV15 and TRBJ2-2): DAMVIQNPRYQVTQFGKPVTLSCSQTLNHNVMYWYQQKSSQAPKLLFHYYDKDFNNEADTPDNFQSRRPNTSFCFLDIRSPGLGDTAMYLCATSRSGTMGKAGELFFGEGSRLTVL.

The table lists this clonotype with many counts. The CDR3 region is CSASESLYSNQPQHF. CDR3 in DNA: TGCAGTGCTAGTGAGAGCCTTTATAGCAATCAGCCCCAGCATTTT. The V and J genes are TRBV20-1 and TRBJ1-5, with D unresolved. The germline V gene encodes CDR1 DFQATT and CDR2 SNEGSKA (reference sequence). V dropped 3 bases and J dropped 0 bases, with 12 bases sitting between them. This CDR3 is built from 15 residues.

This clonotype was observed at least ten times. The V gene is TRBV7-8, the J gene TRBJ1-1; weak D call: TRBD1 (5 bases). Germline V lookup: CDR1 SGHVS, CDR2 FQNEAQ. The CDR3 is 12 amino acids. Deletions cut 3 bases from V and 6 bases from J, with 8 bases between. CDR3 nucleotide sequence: TGTGCCAGCAGCTTCAGGGTGGCTGAAGCTTTCTTT. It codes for CASSFRVAEAFF.

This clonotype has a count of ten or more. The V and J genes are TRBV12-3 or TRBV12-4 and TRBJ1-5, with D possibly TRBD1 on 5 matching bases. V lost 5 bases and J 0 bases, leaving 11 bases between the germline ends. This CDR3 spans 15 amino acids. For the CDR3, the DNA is TGTGCCAGCAGTCCCGGGACCAATAGCAATCAGCCCCAGCATTTT. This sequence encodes CASSPGTNSNQPQHF.

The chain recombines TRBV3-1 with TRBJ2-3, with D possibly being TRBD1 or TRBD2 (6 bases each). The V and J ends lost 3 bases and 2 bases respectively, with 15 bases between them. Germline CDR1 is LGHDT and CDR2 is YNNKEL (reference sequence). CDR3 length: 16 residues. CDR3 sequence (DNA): TGTGCCAGCAGCCAGGGCATCCGGGGGCACACAGATACGCAGTATTTT. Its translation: CASSQGIRGHTDTQYF.

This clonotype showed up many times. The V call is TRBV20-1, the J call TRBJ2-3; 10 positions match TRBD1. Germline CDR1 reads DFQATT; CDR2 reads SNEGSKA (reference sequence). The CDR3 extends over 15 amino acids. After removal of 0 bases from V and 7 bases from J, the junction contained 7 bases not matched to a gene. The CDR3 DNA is TGCAGTGCTAGAGAAACAGGACAGGGGGTTTATACGCAGTATTTT. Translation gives CSARETGQGVYTQYF.

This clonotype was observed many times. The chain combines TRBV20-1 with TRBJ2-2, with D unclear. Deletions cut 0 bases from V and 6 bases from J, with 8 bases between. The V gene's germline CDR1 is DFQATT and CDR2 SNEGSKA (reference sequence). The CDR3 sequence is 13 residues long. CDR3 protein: CSAREGWSGELFF. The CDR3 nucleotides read TGCAGTGCTAGAGAGGGATGGTCCGGGGAGCTGTTTTTT.

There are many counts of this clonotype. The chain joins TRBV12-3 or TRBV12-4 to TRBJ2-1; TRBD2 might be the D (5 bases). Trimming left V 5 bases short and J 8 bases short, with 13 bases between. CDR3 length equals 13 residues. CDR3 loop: CASSDIEGHEQFF. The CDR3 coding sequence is TGTGCCAGCAGTGATATAGAGGGCCATGAGCAGTTCTTC.

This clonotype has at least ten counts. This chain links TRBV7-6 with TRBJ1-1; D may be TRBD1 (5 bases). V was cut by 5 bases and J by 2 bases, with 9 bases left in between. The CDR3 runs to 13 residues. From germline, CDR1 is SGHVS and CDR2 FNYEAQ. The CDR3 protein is CASSLRDNTEAFF. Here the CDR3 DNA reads TGTGCCAGCAGCCTCAGGGATAACACTGAAGCTTTCTTT.

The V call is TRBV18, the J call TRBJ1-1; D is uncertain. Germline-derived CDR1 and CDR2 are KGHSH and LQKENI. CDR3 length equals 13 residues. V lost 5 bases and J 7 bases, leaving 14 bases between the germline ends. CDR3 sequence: CASSATRHVEAFF. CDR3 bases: TGTGCCAGCTCAGCCACCAGACATGTTGAAGCTTTCTTT.

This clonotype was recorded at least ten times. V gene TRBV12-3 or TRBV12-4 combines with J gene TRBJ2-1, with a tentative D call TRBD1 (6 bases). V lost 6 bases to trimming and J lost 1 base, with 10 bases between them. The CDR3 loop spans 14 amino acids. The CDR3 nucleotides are TGTGCCAGCAGAGGCAGGGGTTCCTACAATGAGCAGTTCTTC. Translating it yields CASRGRGSYNEQFF.

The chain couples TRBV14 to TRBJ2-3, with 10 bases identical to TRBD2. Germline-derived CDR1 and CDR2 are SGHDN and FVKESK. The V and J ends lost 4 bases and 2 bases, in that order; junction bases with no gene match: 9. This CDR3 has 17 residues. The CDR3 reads CASSPLQRGGFTDTQYF. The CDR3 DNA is TGTGCCAGCAGCCCCCTGCAGCGGGGGGGCTTCACAGATACGCAGTATTTT.

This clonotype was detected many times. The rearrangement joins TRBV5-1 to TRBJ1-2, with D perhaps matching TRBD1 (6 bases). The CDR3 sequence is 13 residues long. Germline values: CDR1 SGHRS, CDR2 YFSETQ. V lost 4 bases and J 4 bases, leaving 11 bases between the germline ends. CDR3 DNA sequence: TGCGCCAGCAGCCTTGACAGGATCTATGGCTACACCTTC. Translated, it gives CASSLDRIYGYTF.

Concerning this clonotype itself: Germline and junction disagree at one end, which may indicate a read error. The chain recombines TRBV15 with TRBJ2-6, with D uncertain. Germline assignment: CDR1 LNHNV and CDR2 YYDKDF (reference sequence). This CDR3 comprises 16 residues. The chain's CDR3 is CATNRADTAGANVLTF. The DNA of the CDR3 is TGTGCCACCAACAGAGCCGACACTGCCGGGGCCAACGTCCTGACTTTC.

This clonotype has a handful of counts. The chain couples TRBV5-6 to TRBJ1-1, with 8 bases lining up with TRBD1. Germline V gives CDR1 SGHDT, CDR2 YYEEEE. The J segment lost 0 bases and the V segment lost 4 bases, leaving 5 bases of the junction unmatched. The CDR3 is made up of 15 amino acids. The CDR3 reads CASSTRQGMNTEAFF. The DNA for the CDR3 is TGTGCCAGCAGCACCCGACAGGGGATGAACACTGAAGCTTTCTTT.

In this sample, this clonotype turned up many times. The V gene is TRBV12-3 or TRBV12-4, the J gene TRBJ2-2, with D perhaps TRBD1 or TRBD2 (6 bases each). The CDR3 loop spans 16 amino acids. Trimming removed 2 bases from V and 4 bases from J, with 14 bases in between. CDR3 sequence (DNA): TGTGCCAGCAGTTTAAGTTCGGGGGCGAGCACCGGGGAGCTGTTTTTT. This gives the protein CASSLSSGASTGELFF.

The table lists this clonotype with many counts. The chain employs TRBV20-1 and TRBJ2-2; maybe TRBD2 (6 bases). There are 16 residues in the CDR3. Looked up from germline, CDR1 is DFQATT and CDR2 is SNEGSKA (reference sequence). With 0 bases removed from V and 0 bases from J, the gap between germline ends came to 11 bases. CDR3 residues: CSARDQRLANTGELFF. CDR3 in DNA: TGCAGTGCTAGAGATCAAAGACTAGCGAACACCGGGGAGCTGTTTTTT.

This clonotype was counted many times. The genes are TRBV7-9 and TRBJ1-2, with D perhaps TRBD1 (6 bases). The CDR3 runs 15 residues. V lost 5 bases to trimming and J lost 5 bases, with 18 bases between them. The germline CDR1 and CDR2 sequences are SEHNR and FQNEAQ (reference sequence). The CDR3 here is CASSPGTPETYGYTF. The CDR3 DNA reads TGTGCCAGCAGCCCAGGGACACCCGAAACGTATGGCTACACCTTC.